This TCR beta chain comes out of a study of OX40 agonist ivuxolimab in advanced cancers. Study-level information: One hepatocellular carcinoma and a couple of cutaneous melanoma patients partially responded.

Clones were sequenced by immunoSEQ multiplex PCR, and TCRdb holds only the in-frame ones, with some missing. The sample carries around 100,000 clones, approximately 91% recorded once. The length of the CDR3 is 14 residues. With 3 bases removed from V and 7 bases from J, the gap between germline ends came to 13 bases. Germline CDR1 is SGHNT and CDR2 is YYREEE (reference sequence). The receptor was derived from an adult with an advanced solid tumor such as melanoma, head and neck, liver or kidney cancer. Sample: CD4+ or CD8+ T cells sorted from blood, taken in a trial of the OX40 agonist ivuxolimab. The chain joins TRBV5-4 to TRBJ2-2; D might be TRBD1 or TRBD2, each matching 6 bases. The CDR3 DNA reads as TGTGCCAGCAGCTCGGGGGCCGAGGGCGGGGAGCTGTTTTTT. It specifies CASSSGAEGGELFF. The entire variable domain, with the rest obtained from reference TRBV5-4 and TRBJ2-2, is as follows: ETGVTQSPTHLIKTRGQQVTLRCSSQSGHNTVSWYQQALGQGPQFIFQYYREEENGRGNFPPRFSGLQFPNYSSELNVNALELDDSALYLCASSSGAEGGELFFGEGSRLTVL.